The 26 T cell receptor beta chains listed next were all sequenced from one sample in a study of T cells in Graves' hyperthyroidism and ophthalmopathy. Amplified TCR beta CDR3 regions came from RNA transcripts. When the TCR CDR3 underwent first-round RT-PCR, the HTBI primer set was used. TCRdb analysed the multiplex PCR reads with MiXCR anew, one entry per CDR3 protein. The sample has some 300,000 distinct CDR3 sequences, roughly 15% seen once. Material: blood. The origin of the receptors is a woman aged 40-49 years with Graves' hyperthyroidism.

The gene calls are TRBV4-1 and TRBJ2-2, with D possibly being TRBD2 (5 bases). The V and J ends lost 7 bases and 4 bases respectively, with 7 bases between them. Germline CDR1 MGHRA, CDR2 YSYEKL. There are 12 residues in the CDR3. The CDR3 DNA sequence: TGCGCCAGCATGGAGGTCACCGGGGAGCTGTTTTTT. Amino acids: CASMEVTGELFF.

This clonotype was recorded many times. CDR3 region: CASRSIGGEDEQFF. CDR3 bases: TGTGCCAGTAGAAGCATAGGGGGAGAAGATGAGCAGTTCTTC. The chain uses TRBV19 and TRBJ2-1, with D tentatively TRBD1 (6 bases). Germline V lookup: CDR1 LNHDA, CDR2 SQIVND (reference sequence). The CDR3 is made up of 14 amino acids. Trimming pared 6 bases from V and 8 bases from J, leaving 17 bases between.

The J gene is TRBJ1-2, the V gene TRBV30, with a possible D match to TRBD1 (6 bases). The germline V gene has CDR1 GTSNPN and CDR2 SVGIG (reference sequence). V dropped 0 bases and J dropped 3 bases, with 14 bases sitting between them. This CDR3 has 15 amino acids. The CDR3 loop is CAWSVARGQHYGYTF. The CDR3 DNA reads as TGTGCCTGGAGTGTAGCCCGGGGGCAGCACTATGGCTACACCTTC.

This clonotype was seen many times. This sequence joins TRBV2 and TRBJ1-2, with a possible D match to TRBD1 (6 bases). This CDR3 comprises 13 residues. V was shortened by 7 bases and J by 7 bases, with 16 bases between the two germline ends. The germline gives CDR1 SNHLY, CDR2 FYNNEI. CDR3 region: CASKAAGAVGYTF. The DNA of the CDR3 is TGTGCCAGCAAGGCTGCGGGGGCGGTTGGCTACACCTTC. Looking up the rest from reference TRBV2 and TRBJ1-2 gives the full variable domain: EPEVTQTPSHQVTQMGQEVILRCVPISNHLYFYWYRQILGQKVEFLVSFYNNEISEKSEIFDDQFSVERPDGSNFTLKIRSTKLEDSAMYFCASKAAGAVGYTFGSGTRLTVV.

This clonotype was recorded at least ten times. The J gene is TRBJ2-3, the V gene TRBV11-2; D gene uncertain. Germline V lookup: CDR1 SGHAT, CDR2 FQNNGV. The CDR3 extends over 13 amino acids. V was pared by 4 bases and J by 1 base, with 6 bases between. The CDR3 region is CASSSVGTDTQYF. The CDR3 DNA is TGTGCCAGCAGCTCGGTGGGCACAGATACGCAGTATTTT.

This clonotype was counted at least ten times. This rearrangement joins TRBV24-1 to TRBJ2-5; either TRBD1 or TRBD2 may fit D (5 bases each). Trimming removed 0 bases at V and 5 bases at J, with 12 bases between. This CDR3 has 15 residues. Germline V gives CDR1 KGHDR, CDR2 SFDVKD. The CDR3 protein is CATSDLRSEGETQYF. Here the CDR3 DNA reads TGTGCCACCAGTGATTTGAGGTCAGAGGGGGAGACCCAGTACTTC.

V is TRBV25-1 and J is TRBJ2-5; 7 nucleotides line up with TRBD2. The J segment lost 5 bases and the V segment lost 0 bases, leaving 0 bases of the junction unmatched. Germline values: CDR1 MGHDK, CDR2 SYGVNS. The CDR3 contains 13 residues. CDR3 nucleotides: TGTGCCAGCAGTGAATACGGGGGGGAGACCCAGTACTTC. Translation: CASSEYGGETQYF.

This clonotype was counted at least ten times. The rearrangement uses TRBV9 and TRBJ2-5; no firm D call. V lost 2 bases and J lost 5, with 10 bases in between. CDR1 SGDLS and CDR2 YYNGEE come from the germline V gene. The CDR3 runs 13 residues. The CDR3 here is CASSVSVKETQYF. The CDR3 bases are TGTGCCAGCAGCGTTTCGGTGAAGGAGACCCAGTACTTC.

The genes are TRBV19 and TRBJ1-2; D may be TRBD1 (6 bases). Per the germline V gene, CDR1 is LNHDA and CDR2 is SQIVND (reference sequence). The germline V and J ends were trimmed by 4 bases and 6 bases, with 18 bases remaining between them. The length of the CDR3 is 15 residues. The CDR3 nucleotides read TGTGCCAGTAGTAACAGACAGGAACGGGCTGATGGCTACACCTTC. Encoded protein: CASSNRQERADGYTF.

This clonotype came up many times. The V gene is TRBV2, the J gene TRBJ1-1; D might be TRBD1 (5 bases). With 4 bases removed from V and 6 bases from J, the gap between germline ends came to 9 bases. CDR3 length: 12 residues. The germline V gene encodes CDR1 SNHLY and CDR2 FYNNEI. CDR3 coding DNA: TGTGCCAGCAGTGTAAGGGGAGCTGAAGCTTTCTTT. This gives the protein CASSVRGAEAFF.

This chain connects TRBV19 to TRBJ2-2; 8 bases are a match to TRBD1. CDR3 length: 15 amino acids. The V gene's germline CDR1 is LNHDA and CDR2 SQIVND (reference sequence). The V segment lost 11 bases and the J segment 0 bases; nucleotides outside the gene matches: 8. CDR3 DNA: TGTGCCCTGGGATCAGGGGGCCCGAACACCGGGGAGCTGTTTTTT. This gives the protein CALGSGGPNTGELFF.

This clonotype has just one count. The chain employs TRBV30 and TRBJ1-4, with 10 bases aligning to TRBD1. Germline assignment: CDR1 GTSNPN and CDR2 SVGIG (reference sequence). The CDR3 loop spans 14 amino acids. V lost 4 bases to trimming and J lost 10 bases; unmatched junction nucleotides: 9. In DNA, the CDR3 is TGTGCCTGGACAGTTGACAGGGGGCATGTAAAACTGTTTTTT. Its translation: CAWTVDRGHVKLFF.

This clonotype occurred a few times. The rearrangement links TRBV11-2 to TRBJ2-1, with 9 bases identical to TRBD2. The V gene end was trimmed by 5 bases and the J gene end by 8 bases; junction bases not matched to a gene: 10. Germline V gene data show CDR1 as SGHAT and CDR2 as FQNNGV. This CDR3 is 15 amino acids long. CDR3 DNA: TGTGCCAGCAGCCCGCCGGGACTAGCAGCGGATGAGCAGTTCTTC. Its translation is CASSPPGLAADEQFF. Together with reference TRBV11-2 and TRBJ2-1, the CDR3 gives the full variable domain: EAGVAQSPRYKIIEKRQSVAFWCNPISGHATLYWYQQILGQGPKLLIQFQNNGVVDDSQLPKDRFSAERLKGVDSTLKIQPAKLEDSAVYLCASSPPGLAADEQFFGPGTRLTVL.

This clonotype was observed many times. This chain links TRBV2 with TRBJ1-5; D ambiguous. Trimming stripped 6 bases from V and 3 bases from J, with 6 bases between. Germline V gene lookup returns CDR1 SNHLY and CDR2 FYNNEI. The CDR3 length is 12 residues. CDR3 sequence (DNA): TGTGCCAGCAGGGATCTCAATCAGCCCCAGCATTTT. This gives the protein CASRDLNQPQHF.

This clonotype was seen ten or more times. The chain combines TRBV10-3 with TRBJ1-2; tentatively, D is TRBD1 (5 bases). CDR1 and CDR2 from the germline V gene are ENHRY and SYGVKD. CDR3 size: 14 residues. Trimming removed 0 bases at V and 8 bases at J, with 13 bases between. CDR3 residues: CAISESGRFKGYTF. The CDR3 bases are TGTGCCATCAGTGAGTCGGGGCGGTTCAAGGGCTACACCTTC.

This clonotype was counted many times. This chain joins TRBV19 and TRBJ1-5; possibly TRBD1 for D (5 bases). Germline-derived CDR1 and CDR2 are LNHDA and SQIVND (reference sequence). The length of the CDR3 is 15 residues. V shed 6 bases and J shed 0 bases, with 12 bases lying between them. The CDR3 region is CASSQQAYSNQPQHF. DNA of the CDR3: TGTGCCAGTAGCCAACAGGCTTATAGCAATCAGCCCCAGCATTTT. Based on the CDR3 plus reference TRBV19 and TRBJ1-5, the full variable domain is DGGITQSPKYLFRKEGQNVTLSCEQNLNHDAMYWYRQDPGQGLRLIYYSQIVNDFQKGDIAEGYSVSREKKESFPLTVTSAQKNPTAFYLCASSQQAYSNQPQHFGDGTRLSIL.

This clonotype was recorded many times. V and J are TRBV5-1 and TRBJ2-3, with D possibly matching TRBD2 (6 bases). Germline V gives CDR1 SGHRS, CDR2 YFSETQ. CDR3 size: 13 residues. V was cut by 6 bases and J by 4 bases, with 12 bases left in between. As DNA, the CDR3 is TGCGCCAGCACCTCCGGGGGTCCAGATACGCAGTATTTT. This codes for CASTSGGPDTQYF.

This clonotype was recorded many times. The V and J genes are TRBV11-2 and TRBJ1-1, with no clear D. Germline CDR1 reads SGHAT; CDR2 reads FQNNGV. CDR3 size: 13 residues. Between the trimmed V and J ends, which lost 5 bases and 0 bases, there was a span of 7 bases. The CDR3 reads CASSDQLNTEAFF. DNA of the CDR3: TGTGCCAGCAGCGACCAGTTGAACACTGAAGCTTTCTTT. The whole variable domain, filled in from reference TRBV11-2 and TRBJ1-1, reads EAGVAQSPRYKIIEKRQSVAFWCNPISGHATLYWYQQILGQGPKLLIQFQNNGVVDDSQLPKDRFSAERLKGVDSTLKIQPAKLEDSAVYLCASSDQLNTEAFFGQGTRLTVV.

As regards this clonotype: Sequence at one end of the junction differs from germline and may be a read error. The gene calls are TRBV28 and TRBJ2-3; maybe TRBD1 (7 bases). Germline V gene sequence: CDR1 MDHEN, CDR2 SYDVKM. This CDR3 comprises 15 residues. The CDR3 nucleotides are TGTGCCAGCAGTTATCAGGGGGGCATGACAGATACACAGTATTTT. As protein: CASSYQGGMTDTQYF.

This clonotype was observed many times. The chain links TRBV5-1 to TRBJ1-5, with D uncertain. Trimming took off 0 bases at V and 3 bases at J, with 7 bases between the two ends. This CDR3 comprises 14 residues. Germline CDR1 and CDR2: SGHRS and YFSETQ. In DNA, the CDR3 is TGCGCCAGCAGCTTGGGACCGTTCAATCAGCCCCAGCATTTT. Residues: CASSLGPFNQPQHF. The full variable domain, in which reference TRBV5-1 and TRBJ1-5 provide the parts outside the CDR3, is KAGVTQTPRYLIKTRGQQVTLSCSPISGHRSVSWYQQTPGQGLQFLFEYFSETQRNKGNFPGRFSGRQFSNSRSEMNVSTLELGDSALYLCASSLGPFNQPQHFGDGTRLSIL.

This clonotype was seen a few times. The chain is built from TRBV28 and TRBJ2-1, with 10 nucleotides matching TRBD1. CDR1 MDHEN and CDR2 SYDVKM come from the germline V gene. V was clipped by 5 bases and J by 3 bases; unmatched bases: 4. The length of the CDR3 is 15 residues. The CDR3 sequence: CASSPGTGDYNEQFF. In DNA form, the CDR3 reads TGTGCCAGCAGTCCTGGGACAGGGGACTACAATGAGCAGTTCTTC.

In this sample, this clonotype turned up many times. The chain recombines TRBV30 with TRBJ1-2; the match to TRBD1 covers 8 bases. V lost 3 bases and J lost 7; bases outside the gene matches: 7. Germline V lookup: CDR1 GTSNPN, CDR2 SVGIG (reference sequence). This CDR3 has 13 amino acids. CDR3 bases: TGTGCCTGGAGCCCCGACAGGGGAACTGGCTACACCTTC. Translating it yields CAWSPDRGTGYTF. The full variable domain, its missing parts supplied by reference TRBV30 and TRBJ1-2, is SQTIHQWPATLVQPVGSPLSLECTVEGTSNPNLYWYRQAAGRGLQLLFYSVGIGQISSEVPQNLSASRPQDRQFILSSKKLLLSDSGFYLCAWSPDRGTGYTFGSGTRLTVV.

CDR3 DNA: TGTGCCAGCAGTCGCTGGACGGATAGCAATCAGCCCCAGCATTTT. Translation gives CASSRWTDSNQPQHF. The chain couples TRBV28 to TRBJ1-5; D call uncertain. V gave up 5 bases and J gave up 0 bases, with 11 bases separating them. Germline CDR1 is MDHEN and CDR2 is SYDVKM. CDR3 length: 15 amino acids.

This clonotype was found a few times. This chain links TRBV5-1 with TRBJ2-1, with TRBD2 as a possible D gene (6 bases). V lost 3 bases to trimming and J lost 4 bases, with 17 bases between them. Germline assignment: CDR1 SGHRS and CDR2 YFSETQ. The CDR3 totals 16 residues. CDR3 sequence: CASSSLPLAEYNEQFF. The CDR3 DNA reads as TGCGCCAGCAGCTCGTTACCCTTAGCGGAGTACAATGAGCAGTTCTTC.

This clonotype was found a few times. The CDR3 DNA is TGTGCCAGCTCCGAGGGAGCGGGGTCCTACAATGAGCAGTTCTTC. It translates to CASSEGAGSYNEQFF. The J gene is TRBJ2-1, the V gene TRBV18, with 7 positions matching TRBD2. This CDR3 region has 15 residues. J was trimmed by 1 base and V by 6 bases; bases with no gene match: 6. CDR1 KGHSH and CDR2 LQKENI come from the germline V gene.

At least ten counts were recorded for this clonotype. The DNA of the CDR3 is TGTGCTAGTGGTCTGGACTACAATGAGCAGTTCTTC. Translating gives CASGLDYNEQFF. V usage is TRBV12-5 and J usage is TRBJ2-1; D ambiguous. The CDR3 length is 12 residues. The germline CDR1 and CDR2 sequences are LGHNT and FRNRAP. V lost 5 bases, J lost 3 bases, and 5 bases lay in between.